A few counts support the clone carrying this T cell receptor (beta chain). The antigen is unknown. This entry is derived from a study of T cells in Graves' hyperthyroidism and ophthalmopathy. As for the study in general: It was at initial diagnosis, before any treatment, that peripheral blood was collected. Overall study results and limits: Blood also held most thyroid clonotypes expanded beyond 0.001.

RNA transcripts were the template for amplifying TCR beta CDR3 regions. The HTBI set primed first-round TCR CDR3 RT-PCR. Using its own MiXCR run on the multiplex PCR reads, TCRdb lists one record per CDR3 protein. The repertoire includes approximately 600,000 distinct CDR3 sequences, 20% to 25% of them detected once, and 30% to 40% sits in the top ten. Individuals with ophthalmopathy presented a Clinical Activity Score of at least 3, a NOSPECS grade of at least 4 and a duration under 3 months. This CDR3 spans 19 amino acids. After removal of 5 bases from V and 6 bases from J, the junction contained 22 bases not matched to a gene. The V gene's germline CDR1 is MNHNS and CDR2 SASEGT.

The chain has TRBV6-1 and TRBJ2-1; 7 positions match TRBD2. Input material: blood. The receptor comes from a man between 25 and 39 years old with Graves' ophthalmopathy. CDR3 in DNA: TGTGCCAGCAGTTACAAACGTGGAGCTGCGGGAGCCCTTGTCAATGAGCAGTTCTTC. Amino acids: CASSYKRGAAGALVNEQFF.